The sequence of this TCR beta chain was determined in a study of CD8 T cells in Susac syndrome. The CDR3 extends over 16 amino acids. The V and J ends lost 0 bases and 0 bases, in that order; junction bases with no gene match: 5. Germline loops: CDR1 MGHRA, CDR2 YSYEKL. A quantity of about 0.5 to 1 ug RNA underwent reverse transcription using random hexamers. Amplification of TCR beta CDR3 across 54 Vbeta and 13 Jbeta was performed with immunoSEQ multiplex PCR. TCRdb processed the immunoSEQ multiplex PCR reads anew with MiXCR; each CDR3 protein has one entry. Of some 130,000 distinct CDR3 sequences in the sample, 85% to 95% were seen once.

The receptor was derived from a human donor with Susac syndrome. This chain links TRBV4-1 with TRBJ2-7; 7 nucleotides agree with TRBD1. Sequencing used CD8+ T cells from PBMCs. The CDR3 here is CASSQEVHRGSYEQYF. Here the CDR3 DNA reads TGCGCCAGCAGCCAAGAGGTACACAGGGGCTCCTACGAGCAGTACTTC.